This T cell receptor beta chain was captured by sequencing in a study of control samples from healthy donors and cancer patients. Profiling relied on immunoSEQ multiplex PCR, and the TCRdb table lists in-frame clones only, not all of them. Here the sample spans 80,000 or so clones, 85% to 95% being singletons. Germline values: CDR1 SGHDT, CDR2 YYEEEE. The CDR3 is 14 amino acids. The V gene lost 3 bases and the J gene lost 5 bases, with 14 bases spanning the gap. The sample taken for sequencing was blood. This chain uses TRBV5-6 with TRBJ1-1; the D is unclear. The TCR sequence derives from an older woman in good health. CDR3: CASSSSPAATEAFF. For the CDR3, the DNA is TGTGCCAGCAGCTCGTCCCCGGCCGCAACTGAAGCTTTCTTT.